Listed here are 9 T cell receptor beta chains from one sample, sequenced in a study of early T cells in non-severe SARS-CoV-2 infection. MiXCR, applied by TCRdb to the 5' RACE reads, yields one record per CDR3 protein. The repertoire includes 75,000 to 95,000 distinct CDR3 sequences, 16% of them detected once, and around 5% sits in the top ten. The source material was whole blood, sampled at baseline. These receptors were obtained from an adult who was a healthcare worker with PCR-confirmed SARS-CoV-2 infection or an uninfected control (not recorded which).

CDR3 coding DNA: TGTGCCTCCCAGGCAGGGGGTAGAGGTGGCTACACCTTC. Translation: CASQAGGRGGYTF. The chain links TRBV7-8 to TRBJ1-2; 7 nucleotides agree with TRBD1. CDR3 length: 13 amino acids. In germline, CDR1 is SGHVS, CDR2 FQNEAQ. With 11 bases clipped from V and 7 bases from J, the junction kept 13 bases outside the gene matches.

This chain links TRBV19 with TRBJ2-3, with 16 nucleotides matching TRBD2. From germline, CDR1 is LNHDA and CDR2 SQIVND (reference sequence). V gave up 5 bases and J gave up 6 bases; unmatched junction bases: 5. The CDR3 spans 16 residues. The CDR3 DNA follows: TGTGCCAGTAGTCCGGGACTAGCGGGAGGGTTGGATACGCAGTATTTT. Protein sequence: CASSPGLAGGLDTQYF.

This clonotype was seen only a few times. The chain links TRBV20-1 to TRBJ2-2; D is uncertain. The CDR3 is made up of 11 amino acids. Looked up from germline, CDR1 is DFQATT and CDR2 is SNEGSKA (reference sequence). V dropped 5 bases and J dropped 6 bases, with 7 bases sitting between them. CDR3 DNA sequence: TGCAGTGCTGAACCCGCCGGGGAGCTGTTTTTT. The encoded protein is CSAEPAGELFF.

The sample holds a few counts of this clonotype. The V gene is TRBV18, the J gene TRBJ1-2, with unresolved D. Trimming cost V 2 bases and J 5 bases, with 9 bases left between them. Germline V CDR1 and CDR2: KGHSH, LQKENI. CDR3 length equals 13 residues. DNA of the CDR3: TGTGCCAGCTCACCAGAATTAACTTATGGCTACACCTTC. Its translation is CASSPELTYGYTF.

The chain recombines TRBV25-1 with TRBJ2-7; D is ambiguous. V was trimmed by 3 bases and J by 5 bases, leaving 20 bases between them. The CDR3 loop spans 16 amino acids. The germline V gene encodes CDR1 MGHDK and CDR2 SYGVNS. CDR3 bases: TGTGCCAGCAGTGAGGTCTCTTTACAGAACGTCCACGAGCAGTACTTC. Its translation is CASSEVSLQNVHEQYF.

In regard to this clonotype: Being one base from a much bigger clone, this may be a read error. The chain uses TRBV14 and TRBJ1-4, with TRBD1 as a possible D gene (5 bases). Per germline, CDR1 SGHDN and CDR2 FVKESK. This CDR3 comprises 14 residues. The CDR3, as DNA: TGTGCCAGCAGCCGGGGCCTAGCGAATGAAAAACTGTATTTT. Translation: CASSRGLANEKLYF.

The chain carries TRBV20-1 and TRBJ2-1, with TRBD2 identical over 9 bases. Trimming cost V 5 bases and J 1 base; bases outside gene matches: 6. This CDR3 contains 15 residues. In germline, CDR1 is DFQATT, CDR2 SNEGSKA (reference sequence). The CDR3: CSAQPTSGSYNEQFF. CDR3 coding DNA: TGCAGTGCTCAACCAACTAGCGGGTCCTACAATGAGCAGTTCTTC.

The chain combines TRBV9 with TRBJ2-2; 10 positions agree with TRBD1. The CDR3 consists of 15 residues. CDR1 is SGDLS, CDR2 YYNGEE, per germline. The V segment lost 2 bases and the J segment 4 bases; nucleotides outside the gene matches: 2. CDR3 DNA sequence: TGTGCCAGCAGCGTCGGGACAGGGGCCACCGGGGAGCTGTTTTTT. Translated, it gives CASSVGTGATGELFF.

The chain combines TRBV4-3 with TRBJ2-3, with a tentative D call TRBD2 (6 bases). CDR1 is LGHNA and CDR2 is YSLEER in the germline V gene. Trimming removed 3 bases at V and 4 bases at J, with 11 bases between. The CDR3 is made up of 14 amino acids. The CDR3 DNA sequence: TGCGCCAGCAGCCAGGGACTGGAGGCAGATACGCAGTATTTT. This translates into CASSQGLEADTQYF.